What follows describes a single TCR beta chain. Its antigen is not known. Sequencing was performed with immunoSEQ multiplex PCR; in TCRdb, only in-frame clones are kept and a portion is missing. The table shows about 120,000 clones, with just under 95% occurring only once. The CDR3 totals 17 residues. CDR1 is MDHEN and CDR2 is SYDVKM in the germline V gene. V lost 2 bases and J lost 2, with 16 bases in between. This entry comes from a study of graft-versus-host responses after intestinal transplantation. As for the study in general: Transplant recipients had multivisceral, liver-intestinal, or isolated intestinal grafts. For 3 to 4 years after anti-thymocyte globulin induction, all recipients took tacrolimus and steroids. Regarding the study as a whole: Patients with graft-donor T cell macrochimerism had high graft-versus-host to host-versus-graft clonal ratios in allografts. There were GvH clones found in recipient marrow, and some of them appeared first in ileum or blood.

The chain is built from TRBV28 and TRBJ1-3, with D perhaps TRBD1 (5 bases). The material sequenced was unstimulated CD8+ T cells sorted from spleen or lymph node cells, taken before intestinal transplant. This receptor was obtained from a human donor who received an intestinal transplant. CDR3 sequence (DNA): TGTGCCAGCAGTTTAGTATTCAGCAGGGAGGCTGGAAACACCATATATTTT. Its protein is CASSLVFSREAGNTIYF.